These 30 T cell receptor beta chains came from one sample sequenced in a study of blood T cell repertoires in COVID-19. Data came from immunoSEQ multiplex PCR; TCRdb stores just in-frame clones and leaves some out. The sample has some 150,000 clones; 70% to 90% are singletons. The specimen was peripheral blood. The receptors derive from a man in his sixties with COVID-19, enrolled during active disease.

The CDR3 loop is CASSLIDSRNSPLHF. In DNA form, the CDR3 reads TGTGCCAGCAGTTTAATCGACTCCCGTAATTCACCCCTCCACTTT. The genes are TRBV28 and TRBJ1-6; D gene uncertain. Germline lookup yields CDR1 MDHEN and CDR2 SYDVKM. The CDR3 has 15 residues. Trimming took off 2 bases at V and 6 bases at J, with 11 bases between the two ends.

The chain combines TRBV10-3 with TRBJ1-4; TRBD1 matches 8 bases. Per the germline V gene, CDR1 is ENHRY and CDR2 is SYGVKD. V shed 0 bases and J 8 bases; nucleotides not matched to a gene: 8. This CDR3 is 16 amino acids long. The CDR3 nucleotides read TGTGCCATCAGTGAGTCTCAGGGGGCGCCGAACGAAAAACTGTTTTTT. Translated: CAISESQGAPNEKLFF.

This chain connects TRBV19 to TRBJ1-4; TRBD1 agrees at 7 bases. Losses at the gene ends were 5 bases for V and 2 bases for J; bases not matched to a gene: 5. This CDR3 has 15 amino acids. CDR1 and CDR2 (germline): LNHDA, SQIVND (reference sequence). The CDR3 protein is CASSGDRRTNEKLFF. The CDR3 DNA sequence: TGTGCCAGTAGTGGGGACAGAAGGACTAATGAAAAACTGTTTTTT.

V gene TRBV6-5 combines with J gene TRBJ2-3; no clear D gene. The CDR3 covers 14 residues. V lost 6 bases and J lost 2, with 12 bases in between. Germline V lookup: CDR1 MNHEY, CDR2 SVGAGI. The CDR3 nucleotides are TGTGCCAGCAGCAGACTTCCCCCCACAGATACGCAGTATTTT. Amino acids: CASSRLPPTDTQYF.

The CDR3 region is CASSGSRYNEQFF. As DNA, the CDR3 is TGTGCCAGCAGTGGAAGCAGGTACAATGAGCAGTTCTTC. The rearrangement uses TRBV6-4 and TRBJ2-1, with D uncertain. CDR1 and CDR2 (germline): MRHNA, SNTAGT. V gave up 4 bases and J gave up 4 bases, with 8 bases separating them. CDR3 length: 13 residues.

The J gene is TRBJ2-1, the V gene TRBV27, with 7 bases lining up with TRBD2. The CDR3 has 15 residues. With V trimmed by 3 bases and J by 8 bases, 10 bases remained unmatched. Germline lookup yields CDR1 MNHEY and CDR2 SMNVEV (reference sequence). CDR3 sequence (DNA): TGTGCCAGCAGTTTGCGGGGGAGGAGCGTTGATGAGCAGTTCTTC. Translating it yields CASSLRGRSVDEQFF.

This clone was recorded once. The rearrangement links TRBV6-2 or TRBV6-3 to TRBJ1-5; 8 bases line up with TRBD1. CDR1 MNHEY and CDR2 SVGEGT come from the germline V gene. The CDR3 totals 15 residues. V trimming: 0 bases; J trimming: 4 bases; junction bases outside the gene matches: 2. The CDR3 loop is CASSYSTGGNQPQHF. The CDR3 bases are TGTGCCAGCAGTTACTCCACAGGGGGGAATCAGCCCCAGCATTTT.

The J gene is TRBJ1-5, the V gene TRBV7-2; D not resolved. In germline, CDR1 is SGHTA, CDR2 FQGNSA. This CDR3 region has 14 residues. Trimming took 1 base from V and 3 from J, leaving 7 bases between them. In DNA, the CDR3 is TGTGCCAGCAGCTTAGGACACAACAATCAGCCCCAGCATTTT. Translation gives CASSLGHNNQPQHF.

The V call is TRBV7-6, the J call TRBJ1-1, with TRBD1 matching over 8 bases. This CDR3 is 16 amino acids long. V shed 0 bases and J 5 bases; nucleotides not matched to a gene: 8. CDR1 is SGHVS, CDR2 FNYEAQ, per germline. This chain's CDR3 is CASSLAKGQGGTEAFF. In nucleotides, the CDR3 is TGTGCCAGCAGCTTAGCTAAAGGACAGGGAGGGACTGAAGCTTTCTTT.

CDR3 region: CASSKIDQPQHF. The CDR3 DNA is TGTGCCAGCAGCAAAATAGATCAGCCCCAGCATTTT. The V and J genes are TRBV21-1 and TRBJ1-5. TRBV21-1 is given as a pseudogene. This CDR3 spans 12 amino acids.

This clone was observed a few times. The CDR3 nucleotides are TGTGCCAGCAGCTTAGGGGGAGTTAACTATGGCTACACCTTC. This gives the protein CASSLGGVNYGYTF. The rearrangement joins TRBV7-9 to TRBJ1-2; D unclear. The V end was cut by 1 base, the J end by 1 base, with 7 bases between. The length of the CDR3 is 14 residues. Germline lookup yields CDR1 SEHNR and CDR2 FQNEAQ (reference sequence).

Only one count was recorded for this clone. The chain joins TRBV11-2 to TRBJ2-3; D perhaps matches TRBD1 (6 bases). This CDR3 is built from 15 residues. CDR1 is SGHAT, CDR2 FQNNGV, per germline. The germline V and J ends were trimmed by 5 bases and 2 bases, with 14 bases remaining between them. The CDR3, as DNA: TGTGCCAGCAGCCAGACGGACAGTCCCACAGATACGCAGTATTTT. It encodes CASSQTDSPTDTQYF.

This chain connects TRBV7-9 to TRBJ1-4; unclear D gene. Looked up from germline, CDR1 is SEHNR and CDR2 is FQNEAQ (reference sequence). V was clipped by 1 base and J by 11 bases, with 14 bases between them. The CDR3 is 14 amino acids. For the CDR3, the DNA is TGTGCCAGCAGCTTAGGAACAGAAGGTCACAAACTGTTTTTT. This codes for CASSLGTEGHKLFF.

The chain links TRBV18 to TRBJ1-3; no firm D call. The germline gives CDR1 KGHSH, CDR2 LQKENI. Trimming took off 2 bases at V and 0 bases at J, with 5 bases between the two ends. This CDR3 region has 14 residues. Written as DNA, the CDR3 is TGTGCCAGCTCACCATCGGTCTCTGGAAACACCATATATTTT. It codes for CASSPSVSGNTIYF.

The rearrangement joins TRBV7-2 to TRBJ1-2, with TRBD1 matching 7 bases. The junction had 5 bases not matched to a gene; V was cut back by 5 bases and J by 2 bases. CDR1 is SGHTA and CDR2 is FQGNSA in the germline V gene. The CDR3 sequence is 14 residues long. The CDR3 region is CASSPRGQNYGYTF. In DNA, the CDR3 is TGTGCCAGCAGCCCCAGGGGACAGAACTATGGCTACACCTTC.

Notes on this clone: One end of the junction does not line up with germline, which may come from a read error. The chain joins TRBV18 to TRBJ2-5, with TRBD1 matching 11 bases. The germline CDR1 and CDR2 sequences are KGHSH and LQKENI. This CDR3 is 14 amino acids long. CDR3: CASSPPGTGGIQYF. Here the CDR3 DNA reads TGTGCCAGCTCTCCACCCGGGACAGGGGGGATACAGTACTTC.

In its sample, this clone was seen once. This chain uses TRBV4-1 with TRBJ1-1, with 9 bases fitting TRBD1. The CDR3 consists of 17 residues. The trim removed 4 bases at V and 2 bases at J, leaving 11 bases unmatched. Germline CDR1 is MGHRA and CDR2 is YSYEKL. For the CDR3, the DNA is TGCGCCAGCAGCCGGAATGACAGGGGGAAATCTAACACTGAAGCTTTCTTT. This gives the protein CASSRNDRGKSNTEAFF.

For the CDR3, the DNA is TGTGCCAGCAGCTTCCTGAGCACAGATACGCAGTATTTT. This translates into CASSFLSTDTQYF. The chain joins TRBV11-3 to TRBJ2-3; no clear D gene. Germline V lookup: CDR1 SGHNT, CDR2 YENEEA. V was shortened by 3 bases and J by 0 bases, with 4 bases between the two germline ends. The CDR3 totals 13 residues.

The chain combines TRBV6-1 with TRBJ1-3; D gene uncertain. Germline V gene lookup returns CDR1 MNHNS and CDR2 SASEGT. V gave up 7 bases and J gave up 0 bases, with 4 bases separating them. CDR3 length equals 12 residues. CDR3 DNA sequence: TGTGCCAGCACGGGCTCTGGAAACACCATATATTTT. This codes for CASTGSGNTIYF.

This clone appeared many times. V usage is TRBV21-1 and J usage is TRBJ2-7; TRBD1, the table's D call, lacks a check against the DNA. TRBV21-1 is tagged as a pseudogene. This CDR3 has 13 residues. CDR3 sequence (DNA): TGTGCCAGCACCACGGGACACCTCTACGAGCAGTACTTC. Its translation: CASTTGHLYEQYF.

V is TRBV10-3 and J is TRBJ1-2; D may be TRBD1 (6 bases). V lost 0 bases and J lost 6, with 11 bases in between. This CDR3 has 14 residues. Looked up from germline, CDR1 is ENHRY and CDR2 is SYGVKD. The CDR3 DNA sequence: TGTGCCATCAGTGAGTCAGGGGGGGGTGATGGCTACACCTTC. Translation: CAISESGGGDGYTF.

V is TRBV14 and J is TRBJ1-2, with 11 bases fitting TRBD1. The trim removed 3 bases at V and 4 bases at J, leaving 1 base unmatched. The germline V gene has CDR1 SGHDN and CDR2 FVKESK. This CDR3 region has 14 residues. The DNA of the CDR3 is TGTGCCAGCAGCCAGGACAGGGGGCTCTATGGCTACACCTTC. Protein product: CASSQDRGLYGYTF.

V usage is TRBV7-2 and J usage is TRBJ1-5; 7 positions match TRBD1. The CDR3 runs 13 residues. CDR1 SGHTA and CDR2 FQGNSA come from the germline V gene. J was trimmed by 5 bases and V by 4 bases; bases with no gene match: 2. DNA of the CDR3: TGTGCCAGCAGCTCCCAGGGGGATCAGCCCCAGCATTTT. This encodes CASSSQGDQPQHF.

The gene calls are TRBV7-9 and TRBJ1-1; D is undetermined. Per the germline V gene, CDR1 is SEHNR and CDR2 is FQNEAQ (reference sequence). This CDR3 contains 14 residues. The V and J ends lost 3 bases and 0 bases respectively, with 8 bases between them. The CDR3 region is CASSLPPVNTEAFF. For the CDR3, the DNA is TGTGCCAGCAGCTTGCCTCCAGTGAACACTGAAGCTTTCTTT.

This clone showed up just once. This rearrangement joins TRBV3-1 (or the pseudogene TRBV3-2) to TRBJ1-6, with a weak D call TRBD1 (6 bases). This CDR3 contains 18 residues. CDR1 is LGHDT and CDR2 is YNNKEL in the germline V gene (reference sequence). V was pared by 2 bases and J by 1 base, with 15 bases between. The CDR3 DNA reads as TGTGCCAGCAGCCAATCCGACAGGCGGAGGTCCTATAATTCACCCCTCCACTTT. As protein: CASSQSDRRRSYNSPLHF.

The rearrangement uses TRBV5-1 and TRBJ1-1; D is ambiguous. The germline V and J ends were trimmed by 0 bases and 0 bases, with 3 bases remaining between them. Germline V CDR1 and CDR2: SGHRS, YFSETQ. The CDR3 extends over 13 amino acids. CDR3: CASSLVMNTEAFF. In DNA, the CDR3 is TGCGCCAGCAGCTTGGTTATGAACACTGAAGCTTTCTTT. Using reference TRBV5-1 and TRBJ1-1 for the parts outside the CDR3, the full variable domain is KAGVTQTPRYLIKTRGQQVTLSCSPISGHRSVSWYQQTPGQGLQFLFEYFSETQRNKGNFPGRFSGRQFSNSRSEMNVSTLELGDSALYLCASSLVMNTEAFFGQGTRLTVV.

The V gene is TRBV20-1, the J gene TRBJ1-4; D not certain. Germline loops: CDR1 DFQATT, CDR2 SNEGSKA (reference sequence). V gave up 3 bases and J gave up 7 bases, with 12 bases separating them. The CDR3 has 13 residues. The CDR3 DNA reads as TGCAGTGCTAGTGGGAGGTGGGGTGAAAAACTGTTTTTT. Translated: CSASGRWGEKLFF.

This rearrangement joins TRBV18 to TRBJ2-7, with 7 nucleotides matching TRBD1. Trimming cost V 3 bases and J 3 bases; bases outside gene matches: 8. The CDR3 has 15 amino acids. Germline assignment: CDR1 KGHSH and CDR2 LQKENI. In DNA, the CDR3 is TGTGCCAGCTCACCTCCGGGACAGATCAACTACGAGCAGTACTTC. This sequence encodes CASSPPGQINYEQYF.

The chain joins TRBV6-1 to TRBJ2-7; 7 bases fit TRBD1. V lost 0 bases to trimming and J lost 7 bases; unmatched junction nucleotides: 9. The CDR3 is 15 amino acids. The germline gives CDR1 MNHNS, CDR2 SASEGT. The CDR3 is CASSEALRGLEEQYF. The CDR3 bases are TGTGCCAGCAGTGAAGCGCTAAGGGGGCTCGAGGAGCAGTACTTC.

CDR3 nucleotide sequence: TGTGCCATCAGTGAGGCAGGGGGCACTCAGCCCCAGCATTTT. Translated, it gives CAISEAGGTQPQHF. The rearrangement uses TRBV10-3 and TRBJ1-5; 8 bases line up with TRBD1. The CDR3 contains 14 residues. With 2 bases clipped from V and 6 bases from J, the junction kept 3 bases outside the gene matches. The germline V gene encodes CDR1 ENHRY and CDR2 SYGVKD.